These 29 T cell receptor beta chains share one sample of origin, sequenced in a study of tumor T cells in aggressive B-cell lymphoma. Clones were read by immunoSEQ multiplex PCR, and TCRdb kept only the in-frame ones, dropping some. The table includes approximately 6,600 clones, around 90% detected once. Sequenced material: tumor tissue. These receptor sequences come from an adult with diffuse large B cell lymphoma. Some clones in this sample may be carry-over from other donors' samples.

The table lists this clone with a count of one. The rearrangement links TRBV30 to TRBJ2-2, with TRBD2 matching over 7 bases. V lost 0 bases and J lost 4; bases outside the gene matches: 2. CDR3 length equals 14 residues. Germline V gene lookup returns CDR1 GTSNPN and CDR2 SVGIG (reference sequence). The CDR3 reads CAWSVLASTGELFF. CDR3 nucleotide sequence: TGTGCCTGGAGTGTACTAGCGAGCACCGGGGAGCTGTTTTTT.

With regard to this clone: Sequence at one end of the junction differs from germline and may be a read error. This chain connects TRBV7-7 to TRBJ2-3; D gene ambiguous. Germline assignment: CDR1 SSHAT and CDR2 FNYEAQ (reference sequence). The CDR3 consists of 17 residues. DNA of the CDR3: TGTGCTAGCAGCCCCCACAGTGTGGGCGCGAGCACAGATACGCAGTATTTT. Amino acid sequence: CASSPHSVGASTDTQYF.

This chain joins TRBV7-9 and TRBJ2-7, with D possibly matching TRBD1 (6 bases). Trimming removed 5 bases from V and 3 bases from J, with 11 bases in between. There are 13 residues in the CDR3. Germline V gene data show CDR1 as SEHNR and CDR2 as FQNEAQ (reference sequence). The CDR3 spells CASSPRDNYEQYF. CDR3 DNA: TGTGCCAGCAGCCCCAGGGACAACTACGAGCAGTACTTC.

The CDR3 spells CASRLGTSTNEKLFF. CDR3 nucleotide sequence: TGTGCCAGCAGACTAGGGACATCAACTAATGAAAAACTGTTTTTT. The rearrangement uses TRBV27 and TRBJ1-4, with D tentatively TRBD1 (6 bases). Between the trimmed V and J ends, which lost 6 bases and 0 bases, there was a span of 11 bases. There are 15 residues in the CDR3. Per the germline V gene, CDR1 is MNHEY and CDR2 is SMNVEV (reference sequence).

V is TRBV5-4 and J is TRBJ1-1, with no clear D. Per germline, CDR1 SGHNT and CDR2 YYREEE (reference sequence). The CDR3 is 13 residues long. The V and J ends lost 0 bases and 6 bases respectively, with 9 bases between them. The CDR3 DNA is TGTGCCAGCAGCTTGGAGACCCGGGCTGAAGCTTTCTTT. This gives the protein CASSLETRAEAFF.

The J gene is TRBJ1-1, the V gene TRBV2; no clear D gene. Trimming shortened V by 7 bases and J by 1 base, and 7 bases separated the two germline ends. The CDR3 consists of 12 residues. From germline, CDR1 is SNHLY and CDR2 FYNNEI. Here the CDR3 DNA reads TGTGCCAGCAAGTCAGGGAACACTGAAGCTTTCTTT. It specifies CASKSGNTEAFF.

This chain connects TRBV5-4 to TRBJ2-7; 7 bases match TRBD1. The germline gives CDR1 SGHNT, CDR2 YYREEE (reference sequence). Trimming at V came to 2 bases and at J to 0 bases, leaving 8 bases not matched to a gene. CDR3 length: 16 residues. The CDR3 here is CASSLEGQESSYEQYF. CDR3 in DNA: TGTGCCAGCAGCTTAGAAGGACAGGAAAGCTCCTACGAGCAGTACTTC.

The chain uses TRBV18 and TRBJ2-1, with 8 bases lining up with TRBD1. The J segment lost 5 bases and the V segment lost 3 bases, leaving 9 bases of the junction unmatched. This CDR3 spans 16 amino acids. Looked up from germline, CDR1 is KGHSH and CDR2 is LQKENI. The CDR3 sequence is CASSPPDRGPNNEQFF. The CDR3 coding sequence is TGTGCCAGCTCACCCCCCGACAGGGGACCGAACAATGAGCAGTTCTTC. Full variable domain (outside the CDR3, taken from reference TRBV18 and TRBJ2-1): NAGVMQNPRHLVRRRGQEARLRCSPMKGHSHVYWYRQLPEEGLKFMVYLQKENIIDESGMPKERFSAEFPKEGPSILRIQQVVRGDSAAYFCASSPPDRGPNNEQFFGPGTRLTVL.

The chain is built from TRBV28 and TRBJ1-6; D call uncertain. CDR3 size: 14 residues. The V and J ends lost 4 bases and 10 bases respectively, with 14 bases between them. Germline loops: CDR1 MDHEN, CDR2 SYDVKM. CDR3 region: CASSSPRSQSPLHF. The CDR3 DNA reads TGTGCCAGCAGTTCGCCGAGGAGCCAATCACCCCTCCACTTT.

The gene calls are TRBV4-2 and TRBJ1-2, with D perhaps matching TRBD1 (6 bases). The CDR3 sequence is 20 residues long. Trimming left V 2 bases short and J 0 bases short, with 25 bases between. Germline V gene data show CDR1 as LGHNA and CDR2 as YNFKEQ. CDR3 sequence (DNA): TGTGCCAGCAGCCAAATCTTAATTGGGGACACCAAGAGACCTAACTATGGCTACACCTTC. Protein sequence: CASSQILIGDTKRPNYGYTF.

This clone was counted once. The V gene is TRBV5-4, the J gene TRBJ1-6; D possibly corresponds to TRBD1 (5 bases). From germline, CDR1 is SGHNT and CDR2 YYREEE (reference sequence). This CDR3 has 13 amino acids. Trimming shortened V by 4 bases and J by 6 bases, and 8 bases separated the two germline ends. DNA of the CDR3: TGTGCCAGCAGCGGGGGAGGTAATTCACCCCTCCACTTT. Translation gives CASSGGGNSPLHF.

The chain couples TRBV27 to TRBJ1-2; 9 bases are shared with TRBD1. This CDR3 is 12 amino acids long. V dropped 4 bases and J dropped 7; count of bases not matched to a gene: 1. Germline V gene sequence: CDR1 MNHEY, CDR2 SMNVEV (reference sequence). The CDR3 reads CASSSQGAGYTF. The CDR3 region has the DNA TGTGCCAGCAGTTCACAGGGGGCTGGCTACACCTTC.

The chain links TRBV30 to TRBJ2-1; 7 bases are a match to TRBD2. Trimming cost V 0 bases and J 7 bases; bases outside gene matches: 12. CDR1 GTSNPN and CDR2 SVGIG come from the germline V gene (reference sequence). The CDR3 extends over 16 amino acids. The CDR3 region is CAWSVLAVFFTNEQFF. The CDR3 bases are TGTGCCTGGAGTGTTCTAGCGGTATTCTTTACAAATGAGCAGTTCTTC.

J is TRBJ1-1 and V is TRBV6-5; unclear D gene. Per germline, CDR1 MNHEY and CDR2 SVGAGI. The CDR3 runs to 15 residues. Trimming removed 2 bases at V and 0 bases at J, with 10 bases between. The CDR3 bases are TGTGCCAGCAGTTACGTCAAGGAGTTGAACACTGAAGCTTTCTTT. Amino acid sequence: CASSYVKELNTEAFF.

This chain joins TRBV7-8 and TRBJ2-1; TRBD2 agrees at 10 bases. V was clipped by 0 bases and J by 4 bases; unmatched bases: 12. Germline-derived CDR1 and CDR2 are SGHVS and FQNEAQ. This CDR3 comprises 19 residues. CDR3 coding DNA: TGTGCCAGCAGCTTAGCGCGGGGGACTAGCGTTCCGGTGTACAATGAGCAGTTCTTC. Translation gives CASSLARGTSVPVYNEQFF.

This clone showed up just a few times. The chain links TRBV7-2 to TRBJ2-2; 9 positions match TRBD2. This CDR3 region has 17 residues. The germline V gene encodes CDR1 SGHTA and CDR2 FQGNSA. Trimming removed 1 base from V and 4 bases from J; junction bases left unmatched: 7. The CDR3 loop reads CASSLVAGGGATGELFF. In DNA form, the CDR3 reads TGTGCCAGCAGCTTAGTGGCCGGCGGGGGGGCCACCGGGGAGCTGTTTTTT.

This rearrangement joins TRBV7-6 to TRBJ1-1; 7 nucleotides agree with TRBD1. Germline trimming cut 5 bases from V and 0 bases from J; bases unmatched to any gene: 9. Germline V CDR1 and CDR2: SGHVS, FNYEAQ. This CDR3 is 16 amino acids long. CDR3 sequence (DNA): TGTGCCAGCAGCCGACTGGGCCAGGGGGTGAACACTGAAGCTTTCTTT. It codes for CASSRLGQGVNTEAFF.

In its sample, this clone was seen once. The chain links TRBV29-1 to TRBJ2-1; 8 bases match TRBD1. From germline, CDR1 is SQVTM and CDR2 ANQGSEA. With V trimmed by 6 bases and J by 3 bases, 7 bases remained unmatched. This CDR3 contains 14 residues. The CDR3 loop reads CSVIDRGHYNEQFF. The CDR3 region has the DNA TGCAGCGTAATTGACAGGGGCCACTACAATGAGCAGTTCTTC.

The V call is TRBV9, the J call TRBJ2-1, with D possibly matching TRBD1 (6 bases). CDR3 length: 16 amino acids. The germline CDR1 and CDR2 sequences are SGDLS and YYNGEE. Trimming pared 0 bases from V and 6 bases from J, leaving 16 bases between. CDR3 nucleotides: TGTGCCAGCAGCGTAGTTGGGACACTGGGGGCCAATGAGCAGTTCTTC. Its translation is CASSVVGTLGANEQFF.

The chain carries TRBV9 and TRBJ2-3, with 9 positions matching TRBD2. Germline V lookup: CDR1 SGDLS, CDR2 YYNGEE. The CDR3 totals 16 residues. The trim removed 4 bases at V and 6 bases at J, leaving 12 bases unmatched. This chain's CDR3 is CASSLRASGIPDTQYF. CDR3 DNA sequence: TGTGCCAGCAGCTTACGGGCTAGCGGGATACCGGATACGCAGTATTTT.

This clone was detected only once. V and J are TRBV27 and TRBJ2-7; 7 nucleotides match TRBD1. The trim removed 5 bases at V and 3 bases at J, leaving 13 bases unmatched. In germline, CDR1 is MNHEY, CDR2 SMNVEV (reference sequence). CDR3 size: 16 residues. CDR3: CASSLRTGALGYEQYF. CDR3 DNA sequence: TGTGCCAGCAGTCTTCGGACAGGCGCTTTGGGCTACGAGCAGTACTTC.

The J gene is TRBJ1-5, the V gene TRBV30; 9 bases align to TRBD1. CDR1 is GTSNPN and CDR2 is SVGIG in the germline V gene (reference sequence). The junction had 3 bases not matched to a gene; V was cut back by 0 bases and J by 3 bases. The CDR3 covers 15 residues. The CDR3 region has the DNA TGTGCCTGGAGTGTCACAGGGGGCTACAATCAGCCCCAGCATTTT. Protein: CAWSVTGGYNQPQHF.

The chain combines TRBV5-6 with TRBJ1-4; no clear D gene. CDR1 and CDR2 (germline): SGHDT, YYEEEE. CDR3 length: 14 amino acids. V shed 1 base and J shed 4 bases, with 8 bases lying between them. In nucleotides, the CDR3 is TGTGCCAGCAGCTTGTCAGGCCTTAATGAAAAACTGTTTTTT. Amino acid sequence: CASSLSGLNEKLFF.

V and J are TRBV7-9 and TRBJ1-1; no definite D call. In germline, CDR1 is SEHNR, CDR2 FQNEAQ (reference sequence). Trimming removed 4 bases at V and 8 bases at J, with 17 bases between. The CDR3 is 14 amino acids. Here the CDR3 DNA reads TGTGCCAGCAGCTCCGAAATACGACTCTTAGAAGCTTTCTTT. Translating it yields CASSSEIRLLEAFF.

The chain is built from TRBV19 and TRBJ2-7; 14 positions agree with TRBD2. The V and J ends lost 5 bases and 5 bases, in that order; junction bases with no gene match: 8. CDR1 and CDR2 (germline): LNHDA, SQIVND (reference sequence). CDR3 length: 16 residues. CDR3 sequence: CASSGGTSGSRNEQYF. CDR3 in DNA: TGTGCCAGTAGTGGCGGGACTAGCGGGAGTAGGAACGAGCAGTACTTC.

The CDR3 region has the DNA TGTGCCAGCAGCTCCGCCCTCGGGGCTTTCTTT. Translation: CASSSALGAFF. The chain links TRBV7-9 to TRBJ1-1; D gene uncertain. CDR3 length equals 11 residues. V gave up 4 bases and J gave up 11 bases, with 11 bases separating them. Germline V gene data show CDR1 as SEHNR and CDR2 as FQNEAQ (reference sequence).

The chain couples TRBV9 to TRBJ2-3, with no clear D. V lost 0 bases and J 1 base, leaving 9 bases between the germline ends. This CDR3 is 15 amino acids long. Germline V gene data show CDR1 as SGDLS and CDR2 as YYNGEE. The DNA for the CDR3 is TGTGCCAGCAGCGTAGTGAGTTCCGGCACAGATACGCAGTATTTT. Its translation: CASSVVSSGTDTQYF.

A single count supports this clone. The chain couples TRBV13 to TRBJ2-7; TRBD1 aligns across 12 bases. Germline CDR1 is PRHDT and CDR2 is FYEKMQ (reference sequence). The CDR3 runs to 15 residues. V trimming: 4 bases; J trimming: 4 bases; junction bases outside the gene matches: 5. CDR3 region: CASSSPGQGAYEQYF. The CDR3 nucleotides are TGTGCCAGCAGCTCCCCGGGACAGGGGGCGTACGAGCAGTACTTC.

In its sample, this clone was seen once. The chain uses TRBV18 and TRBJ1-1; D is uncertain. Germline V lookup: CDR1 KGHSH, CDR2 LQKENI. CDR3 size: 13 residues. With 4 bases removed from V and 0 bases from J, the gap between germline ends came to 6 bases. CDR3 residues: CASSLDMNTEAFF. The CDR3 DNA follows: TGTGCCAGCTCACTTGACATGAACACTGAAGCTTTCTTT.